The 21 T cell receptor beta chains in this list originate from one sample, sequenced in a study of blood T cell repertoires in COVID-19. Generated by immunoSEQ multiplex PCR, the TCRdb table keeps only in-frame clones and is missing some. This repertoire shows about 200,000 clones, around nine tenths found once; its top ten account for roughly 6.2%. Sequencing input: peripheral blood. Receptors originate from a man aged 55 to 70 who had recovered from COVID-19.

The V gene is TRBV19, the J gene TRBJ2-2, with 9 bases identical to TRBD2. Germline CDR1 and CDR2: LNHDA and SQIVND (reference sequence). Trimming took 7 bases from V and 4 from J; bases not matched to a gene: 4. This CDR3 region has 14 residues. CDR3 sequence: CASNGREGTGELFF. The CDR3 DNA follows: TGTGCCAGTAATGGGCGGGAGGGCACCGGGGAGCTGTTTTTT.

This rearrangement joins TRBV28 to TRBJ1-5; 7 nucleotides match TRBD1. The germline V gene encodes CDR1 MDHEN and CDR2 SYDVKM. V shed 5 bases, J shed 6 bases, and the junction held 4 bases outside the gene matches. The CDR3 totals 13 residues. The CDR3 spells CASSQGGSQPQHF. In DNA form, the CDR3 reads TGTGCCAGCAGTCAGGGGGGAAGTCAGCCCCAGCATTTT.

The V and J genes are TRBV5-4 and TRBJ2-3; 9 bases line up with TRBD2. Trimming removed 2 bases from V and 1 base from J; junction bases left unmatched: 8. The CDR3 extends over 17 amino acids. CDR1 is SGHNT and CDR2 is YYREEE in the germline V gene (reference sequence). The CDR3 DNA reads TGTGCCAGCAGCTTCCGTTCCGCGGGGGGGGGCACAGATACGCAGTATTTT. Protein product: CASSFRSAGGGTDTQYF.

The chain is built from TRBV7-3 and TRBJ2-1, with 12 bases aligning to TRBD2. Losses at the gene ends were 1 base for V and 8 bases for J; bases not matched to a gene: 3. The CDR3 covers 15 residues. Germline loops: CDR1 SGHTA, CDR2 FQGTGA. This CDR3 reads CASSLSLAGGHEQFF. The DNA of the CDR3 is TGTGCCAGCAGCTTAAGTCTAGCGGGAGGGCATGAGCAGTTCTTC.

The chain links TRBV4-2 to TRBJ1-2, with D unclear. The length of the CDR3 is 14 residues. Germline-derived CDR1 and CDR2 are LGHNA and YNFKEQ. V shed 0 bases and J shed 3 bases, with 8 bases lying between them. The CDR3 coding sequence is TGTGCCAGCAGCCAAGATACCCAGGACTATGGCTACACCTTC. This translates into CASSQDTQDYGYTF.

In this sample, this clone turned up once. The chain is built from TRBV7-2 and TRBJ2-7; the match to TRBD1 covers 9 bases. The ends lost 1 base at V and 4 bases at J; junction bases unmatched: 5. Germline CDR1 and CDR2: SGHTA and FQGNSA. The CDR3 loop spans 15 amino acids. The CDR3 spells CASSLDRGRTYEQYF. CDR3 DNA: TGTGCCAGCAGCTTAGACAGGGGGCGGACTTACGAGCAGTACTTC.

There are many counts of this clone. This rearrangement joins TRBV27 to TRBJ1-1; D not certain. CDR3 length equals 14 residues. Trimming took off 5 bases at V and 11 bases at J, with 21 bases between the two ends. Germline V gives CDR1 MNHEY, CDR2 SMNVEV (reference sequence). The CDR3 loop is CASSPIQAPRGAFF. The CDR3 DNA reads TGTGCCAGCAGTCCGATCCAGGCTCCCCGAGGGGCTTTCTTT.

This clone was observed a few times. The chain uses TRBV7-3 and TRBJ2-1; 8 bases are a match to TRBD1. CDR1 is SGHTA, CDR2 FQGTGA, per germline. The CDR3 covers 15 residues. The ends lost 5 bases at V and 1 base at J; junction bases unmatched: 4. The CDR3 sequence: CASSPGGESYNEQFF. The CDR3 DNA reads TGTGCCAGCAGCCCAGGGGGCGAGTCCTACAATGAGCAGTTCTTC.

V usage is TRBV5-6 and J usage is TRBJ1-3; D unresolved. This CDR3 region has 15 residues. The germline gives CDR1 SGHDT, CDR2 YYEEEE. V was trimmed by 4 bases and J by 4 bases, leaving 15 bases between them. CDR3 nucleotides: TGTGCCAGCAGCCCTCGGGGAGGGATAGGAAACACCATATATTTT. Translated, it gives CASSPRGGIGNTIYF.

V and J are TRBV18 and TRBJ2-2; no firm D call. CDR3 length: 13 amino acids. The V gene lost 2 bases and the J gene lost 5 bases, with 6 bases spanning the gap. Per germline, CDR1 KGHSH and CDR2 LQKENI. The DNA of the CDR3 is TGTGCCAGCTCACCATTCCCTACCGGGGAGCTGTTTTTT. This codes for CASSPFPTGELFF. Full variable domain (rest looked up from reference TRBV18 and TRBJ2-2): NAGVMQNPRHLVRRRGQEARLRCSPMKGHSHVYWYRQLPEEGLKFMVYLQKENIIDESGMPKERFSAEFPKEGPSILRIQQVVRGDSAAYFCASSPFPTGELFFGEGSRLTVL.

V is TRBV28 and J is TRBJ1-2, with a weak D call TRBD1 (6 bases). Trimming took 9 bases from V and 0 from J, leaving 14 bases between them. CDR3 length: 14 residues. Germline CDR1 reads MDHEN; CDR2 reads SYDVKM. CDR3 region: CASLTGDPNYGYTF. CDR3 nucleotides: TGTGCCAGTCTGACAGGAGATCCTAACTATGGCTACACCTTC.

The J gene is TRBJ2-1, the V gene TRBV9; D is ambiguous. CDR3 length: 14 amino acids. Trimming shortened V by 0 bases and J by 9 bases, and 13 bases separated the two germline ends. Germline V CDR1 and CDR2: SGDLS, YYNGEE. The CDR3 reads CASSVVNGPGEQFF. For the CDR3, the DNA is TGTGCCAGCAGCGTAGTCAACGGCCCAGGTGAGCAGTTCTTC.

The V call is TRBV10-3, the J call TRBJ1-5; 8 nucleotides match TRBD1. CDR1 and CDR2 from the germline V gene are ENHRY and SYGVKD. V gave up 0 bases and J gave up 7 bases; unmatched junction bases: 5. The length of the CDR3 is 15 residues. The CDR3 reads CAISESPGGGQPQHF. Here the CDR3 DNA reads TGTGCCATCAGTGAGTCTCCAGGGGGCGGCCAGCCCCAGCATTTT.

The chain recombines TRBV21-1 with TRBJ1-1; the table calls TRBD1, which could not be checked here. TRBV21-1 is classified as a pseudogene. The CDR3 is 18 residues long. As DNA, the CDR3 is TGTGCCAGCAGCAAAGGACAGGGCTCCTTAACACCGAACACTGAAGCTTTCTTT. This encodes CASSKGQGSLTPNTEAFF.

The CDR3 DNA sequence: TGTGCCAGCAGCCCGCGGGGAGCTCTTCCTGGGGGTTGGTGGGGTGGCTACACCTTC. This codes for CASSPRGALPGGWWGGYTF. V gene TRBV9 combines with J gene TRBJ1-2; the D gene is possibly TRBD1 (5 bases). V was shortened by 4 bases and J by 7 bases, with 32 bases between the two germline ends. CDR1 SGDLS and CDR2 YYNGEE come from the germline V gene. CDR3 size: 19 residues.

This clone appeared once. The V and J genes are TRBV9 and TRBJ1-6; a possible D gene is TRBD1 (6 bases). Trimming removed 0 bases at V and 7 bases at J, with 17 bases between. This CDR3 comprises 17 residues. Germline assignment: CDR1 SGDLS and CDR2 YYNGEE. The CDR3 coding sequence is TGTGCCAGCAGCGTAGGAGGACAGATCAGGGACAATTCACCCCTCCACTTT. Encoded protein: CASSVGGQIRDNSPLHF.

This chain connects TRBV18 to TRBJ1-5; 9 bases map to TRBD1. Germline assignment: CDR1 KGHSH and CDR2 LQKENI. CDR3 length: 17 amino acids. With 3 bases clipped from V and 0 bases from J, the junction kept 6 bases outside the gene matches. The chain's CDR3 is CASSPTGTGFSNQPQHF. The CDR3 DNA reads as TGTGCCAGCTCACCGACCGGGACAGGGTTTAGCAATCAGCCCCAGCATTTT.

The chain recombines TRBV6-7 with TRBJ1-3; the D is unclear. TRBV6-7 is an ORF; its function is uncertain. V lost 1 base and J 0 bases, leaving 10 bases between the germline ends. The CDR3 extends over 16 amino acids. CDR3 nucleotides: TGTGCCAGCAGTTACTATCACAGTTTCTCTGGAAACACCATATATTTT. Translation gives CASSYYHSFSGNTIYF.

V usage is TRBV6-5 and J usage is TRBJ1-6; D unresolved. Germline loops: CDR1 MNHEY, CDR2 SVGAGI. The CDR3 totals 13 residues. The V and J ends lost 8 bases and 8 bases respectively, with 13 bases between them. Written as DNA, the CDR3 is TGTGCCAGCCCTCTCACCGCGGATTCACCCCTCCACTTT. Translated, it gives CASPLTADSPLHF.

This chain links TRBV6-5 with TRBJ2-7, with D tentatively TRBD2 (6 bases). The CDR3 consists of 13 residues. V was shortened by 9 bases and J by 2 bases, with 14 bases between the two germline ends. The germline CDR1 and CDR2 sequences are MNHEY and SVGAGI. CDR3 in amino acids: CASLGDFTYEQYF. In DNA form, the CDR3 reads TGTGCCAGTCTGGGGGACTTCACCTACGAGCAGTACTTC.

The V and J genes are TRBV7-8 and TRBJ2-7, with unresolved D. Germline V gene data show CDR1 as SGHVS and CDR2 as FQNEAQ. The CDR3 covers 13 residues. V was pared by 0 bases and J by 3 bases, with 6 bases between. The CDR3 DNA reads TGTGCCAGCAGCTTAGCGCACGGCTACGAGCAGTACTTC. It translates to CASSLAHGYEQYF.